This TCR beta chain was documented in a study of blood T cell repertoires in COVID-19. The data were produced by immunoSEQ multiplex PCR, yet TCRdb's version contains in-frame clones alone and is incomplete. The repertoire holds about 180,000 clones, with approximately 77% as singletons. Germline assignment: CDR1 SGDLS and CDR2 YYNGEE. V lost 0 bases and J lost 7, with 11 bases in between. The CDR3 loop spans 13 amino acids. Participant ages covered roughly 18 to 89 years across some 25 US areas. J is TRBJ2-7 and V is TRBV9; tentative D call: TRBD2 (5 bases). Sequenced sample: PBMCs or T cells enriched from blood (not recorded which). This clonotype was sampled from a man between 60 and 75 years old who had recovered from COVID-19. CDR3 nucleotides: TGTGCCAGCAGCGTAGCTACGCCGGGAGAGCAGTACTTC. Protein: CASSVATPGEQYF.